Below, one T cell receptor (beta chain) is given with its context. Its target antigen remains unknown. Base qualities were left out, and no much larger clone turns up one base away. This entry comes from a study of T cell clones after liver transplantation (dated by TCRdb to about 2019). Context from the whole study: Samples were obtained from ITN030ST, a randomized trial in which withdrawal of immunosuppression was attempted within 2 years of liver transplantation. Tolerance meant complete immunosuppression withdrawal for at least one year without liver enzymes rising beyond twice the upper limit of normal. Donor-reactive T cell clones were identified by TCRbeta sequencing following a pre-transplant mixed lymphocyte reaction and were subsequently tracked in post-transplant blood. No induction therapy was given to the subjects, and standard immunosuppression was administered until randomization at 12-24 months post-transplant. Of the eight recipients, a few were HCV-positive, while the remaining recipients had been transplanted for non-autoimmune, non-viral indications. The study cohort included 8 liver transplant recipients, of whom 3 were classified as tolerant and 5 as non-tolerant. As an antigen-independent comparator for donor-reactive sequences, third party-reactive TCRbeta sequences were also identified from pre-transplant MLRs. Blood samples were taken pre-transplant, pre-randomization before withdrawal, and post-randomization after full withdrawal or failed withdrawal. The investigation overall reported the following: Because of small, heterogeneous patient numbers and non-standardized post-transplant time points, the conclusions were only preliminary. In a couple of subjects, low numbers of available donor cells limited the measurable donor-reactive repertoire. The decline in donor-reactive sequences exceeded the decline in third party-reactive sequences, suggesting partial antigen-specific deletion that was unrelated to withdrawal success. After accounting for repertoire turnover, donor-reactive detection was significantly reduced in 7 of 8 subjects for CD4 and 8 of 8 for CD8. In most of the 8 subjects, regardless of tolerance or HCV status, circulating donor-reactive CD4 TCRbeta sequences dropped significantly post-transplant. Without allograft tissue specimens, donor-reactive T cells may have migrated into the graft rather than being deleted.

High-throughput TCRbeta CDR3 sequencing of frozen genomic DNA was performed by immunoSEQ, including PCR amplification, mapping, bias correction and internal controls. From the authors' description of their analysis: Only productive rearrangements were retained, with each unique TCRbeta sequence defined by its CDR3 nucleotide sequence together with its V and J gene. For a sequence to be called donor-reactive, it needed a frequency of at least 0.01% and at least 5-fold expansion in CFSE-low cells compared with unstimulated pre-transplant cells. Minimum frequency thresholds were set for each subject based on the unstimulated sample with the lowest template count, ensuring at least 90% detection power. Jensen-Shannon divergence between the top 1000 TCRbeta sequences post- versus pre-transplant served as the measure of repertoire turnover. Changes in detection of donor-reactive sequences were tested with two-sided Fisher's exact tests. TCRdb took over this immuneACCESS table, retaining in-frame rearrangements with V and J assigned. Such tables are incomplete; in checked studies, under half of the missing clones stem from an unresolved V gene, and the remainder is unexplained. For V, J and clone size, that table is used; D and trimming come from the DNA. This sample gives approximately 50,000 clones in total; roughly 71% of them show up just once. The top ten clones comprise around 9.5% of the sample.

Unstimulated PBMCs, after thawing, were stained for CD3, CD4 and CD8 and then FACS-sorted into CD3+CD4+ and CD3+CD8+ populations. All 8 studied subjects were randomized to immunosuppression withdrawal. The Qiagen DNeasy Blood and Tissue Kit was used for isolation of genomic DNA. This receptor was obtained from a human patient who received a liver transplant. After a transplant, some T cells may be the graft donor's own cells. The sample in question was CD4+ T cells from blood, obtained approximately 52 months after liver transplant.

In nucleotide form, the sequence is TGTGCCAGCAGTCTCGGGGGAGGTGGGGCCAACGTCCTGACTTTC. This sequence encodes CASSLGGGGANVLTF. The chain employs TRBV2 and TRBJ2-6, and possibly TRBD2, on 6 matching bases. CDR3 length: 15 amino acids, cysteine to phenylalanine. CDR3 DNA is the only sequence kept; it has 45 bases, read in frame from the first base. CDR1 and CDR2, looked up from the germline V gene, are SNHLY and FYNNEI. Deletion took 5 bases off V and 3 bases off J, with a span of 11 bases between the germline ends. Here the CDR3 is joined to the reference TRBV2 and TRBJ2-6 genes, and the full variable domain is: EPEVTQTPSHQVTQMGQEVILRCVPISNHLYFYWYRQILGQKVEFLVSFYNNEISEKSEIFDDQFSVERPDGSNFTLKIRSTKLEDSAMYFCASSLGGGGANVLTFGAGSRLTVL.